This entry lists 10 T cell receptor beta chains sequenced from one sample in a study of cytomegalovirus exposure and HLA in healthy donors. Sequencing was performed with immunoSEQ multiplex PCR; in TCRdb, only in-frame clones are kept and a portion is missing. The sample has under 80,000 clones, 90% to 95% seen once. The specimen sequenced was PBMCs. The receptors stem from a woman younger than 30 in good health and CMV-seronegative.

The chain has TRBV19 and TRBJ1-2; no definite D call. Germline CDR1 and CDR2: LNHDA and SQIVND (reference sequence). V gave up 3 bases and J gave up 7 bases, with 15 bases separating them. This CDR3 is built from 14 residues. CDR3 sequence (DNA): TGTGCCAGTAGTATGAAGGAGGGCGCGAGTGGCTACACCTTC. Its translation: CASSMKEGASGYTF.

The chain combines TRBV21-1 with TRBJ2-7; the DNA was not compared with TRBD2, the D call given in the table. TRBV21-1 is tagged as a pseudogene. This CDR3 contains 21 residues. The CDR3 nucleotides read TGTGCCAGCAGCAAAGAGGGAGGGCAGGTGTCCCGTTATCGGGCGCTCTACGAGCAGTACTTC. Translating it yields CASSKEGGQVSRYRALYEQYF.

The chain joins TRBV10-2 to TRBJ1-6; 8 bases fit TRBD1. This CDR3 is 17 amino acids long. Germline V lookup: CDR1 WSHSY, CDR2 SAAADI. The V and J ends lost 1 base and 5 bases, in that order; junction bases with no gene match: 7. CDR3 residues: CASSEFLQGANNSPLHF. CDR3 DNA sequence: TGCGCCAGCAGTGAGTTCCTCCAGGGGGCGAATAATTCACCCCTCCACTTT.

This sequence joins TRBV29-1 and TRBJ2-1; TRBD2 matches 8 bases. With 2 bases clipped from V and 6 bases from J, the junction kept 6 bases outside the gene matches. Germline CDR1 reads SQVTM; CDR2 reads ANQGSEA. The CDR3 runs 14 residues. The CDR3 region is CSVESGRALNEQFF. DNA for the CDR3: TGCAGCGTTGAATCCGGGAGGGCCCTCAATGAGCAGTTCTTC.

This chain uses TRBV30 with TRBJ1-1; D call uncertain. V dropped 3 bases and J dropped 5 bases, with 19 bases sitting between them. CDR3 length: 15 amino acids. CDR1 is GTSNPN and CDR2 is SVGIG in the germline V gene (reference sequence). The CDR3 region has the DNA TGTGCCTGGAGCCCGGTCACTGTTTACCCGACTGAAGCTTTCTTT. Residues: CAWSPVTVYPTEAFF.

This clone was recorded once. The chain employs TRBV28 and TRBJ1-2; TRBD1 aligns across 9 bases. There are 14 residues in the CDR3. Looked up from germline, CDR1 is MDHEN and CDR2 is SYDVKM. V lost 5 bases, J lost 6 bases, and 7 bases stayed unmatched. This CDR3 is CASSADRGKDGYTF. CDR3 nucleotide sequence: TGTGCCAGCAGTGCCGACAGGGGGAAGGATGGCTACACCTTC.

The chain employs TRBV15 and TRBJ2-2; 11 positions match TRBD2. The trim removed 0 bases at V and 7 bases at J, leaving 10 bases unmatched. CDR1 and CDR2 (germline): LNHNV, YYDKDF (reference sequence). This CDR3 is 18 amino acids long. CDR3 in amino acids: CATSRDQLASGRLGELFF. The CDR3 DNA sequence: TGTGCCACCAGCAGAGATCAGCTGGCTAGCGGGAGGCTCGGGGAGCTGTTTTTT.

The V gene is TRBV28, the J gene TRBJ2-4; TRBD2 aligns across 12 bases. Germline CDR1 is MDHEN and CDR2 is SYDVKM. The V segment lost 3 bases and the J segment 15 bases; nucleotides outside the gene matches: 9. CDR3 size: 14 residues. The chain's CDR3 is CASSLGTSGLSVYF. DNA of the CDR3: TGTGCCAGCAGTTTGGGGACTAGCGGGCTATCGGTGTACTTC.

This chain links TRBV6-5 with TRBJ2-5, with D unclear. In germline, CDR1 is MNHEY, CDR2 SVGAGI. Trimming shortened V by 5 bases and J by 3 bases, and 10 bases separated the two germline ends. The CDR3 covers 13 residues. CDR3 nucleotide sequence: TGTGCCAGCAGTAAGCGAGAAGAAGAGACCCAGTACTTC. Amino acids: CASSKREEETQYF.

J is TRBJ2-7 and V is TRBV2; 9 nucleotides line up with TRBD2. Germline lookup yields CDR1 SNHLY and CDR2 FYNNEI. V was clipped by 6 bases and J by 7 bases; unmatched bases: 10. This CDR3 comprises 14 residues. The CDR3 loop is CASSAVATSGEQYF. The CDR3 coding sequence is TGTGCCAGCAGCGCCGTCGCGACTAGCGGAGAGCAGTACTTC.